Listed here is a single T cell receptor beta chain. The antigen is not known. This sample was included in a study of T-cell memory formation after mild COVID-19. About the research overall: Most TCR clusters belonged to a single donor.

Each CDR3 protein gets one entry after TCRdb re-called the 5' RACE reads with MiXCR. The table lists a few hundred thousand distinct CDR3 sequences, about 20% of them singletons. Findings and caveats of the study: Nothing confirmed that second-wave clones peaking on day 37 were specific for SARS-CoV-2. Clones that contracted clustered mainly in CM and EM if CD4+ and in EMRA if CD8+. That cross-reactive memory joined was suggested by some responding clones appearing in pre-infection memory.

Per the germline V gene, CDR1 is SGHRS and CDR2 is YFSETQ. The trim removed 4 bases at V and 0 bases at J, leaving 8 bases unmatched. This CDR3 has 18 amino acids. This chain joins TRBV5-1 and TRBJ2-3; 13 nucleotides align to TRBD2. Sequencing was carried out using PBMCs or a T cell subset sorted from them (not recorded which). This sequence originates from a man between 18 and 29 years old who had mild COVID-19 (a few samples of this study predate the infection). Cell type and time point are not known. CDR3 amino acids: CASSPGLAGSVSTDTQYF. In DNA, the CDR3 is TGCGCCAGCAGCCCGGGACTAGCGGGGTCAGTTAGCACAGATACGCAGTATTTT.